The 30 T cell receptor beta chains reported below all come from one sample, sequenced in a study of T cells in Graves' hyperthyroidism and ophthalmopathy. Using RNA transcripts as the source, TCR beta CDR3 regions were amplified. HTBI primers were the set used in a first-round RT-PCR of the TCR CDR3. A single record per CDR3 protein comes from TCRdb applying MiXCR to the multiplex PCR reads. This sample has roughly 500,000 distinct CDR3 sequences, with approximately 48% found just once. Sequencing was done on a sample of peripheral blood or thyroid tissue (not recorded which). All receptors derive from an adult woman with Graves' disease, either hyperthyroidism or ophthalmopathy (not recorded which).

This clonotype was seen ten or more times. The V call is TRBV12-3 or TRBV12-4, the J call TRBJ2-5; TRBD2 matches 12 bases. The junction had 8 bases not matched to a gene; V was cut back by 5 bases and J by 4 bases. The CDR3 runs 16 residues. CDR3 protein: CASSETSGRRVETQYF. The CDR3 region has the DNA TGTGCCAGCAGTGAGACTAGCGGGAGACGGGTAGAGACCCAGTACTTC.

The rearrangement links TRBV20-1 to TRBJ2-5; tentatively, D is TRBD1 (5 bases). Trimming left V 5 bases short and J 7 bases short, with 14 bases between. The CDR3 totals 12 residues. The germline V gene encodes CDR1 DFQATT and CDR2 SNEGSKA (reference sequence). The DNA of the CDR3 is TGCAGTGCTTACGTTGGGCAGGGGACCCAGTACTTC. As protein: CSAYVGQGTQYF.

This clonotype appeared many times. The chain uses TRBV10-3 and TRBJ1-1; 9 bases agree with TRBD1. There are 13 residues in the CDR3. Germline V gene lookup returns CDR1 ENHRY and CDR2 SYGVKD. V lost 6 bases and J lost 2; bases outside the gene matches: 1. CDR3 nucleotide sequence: TGTGCCATCAGGGACAGGGGAAACACTGAAGCTTTCTTT. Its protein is CAIRDRGNTEAFF.

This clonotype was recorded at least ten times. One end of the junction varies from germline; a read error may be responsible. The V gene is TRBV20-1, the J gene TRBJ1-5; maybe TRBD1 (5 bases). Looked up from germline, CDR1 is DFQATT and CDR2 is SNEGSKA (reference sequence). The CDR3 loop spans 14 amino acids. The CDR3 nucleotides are TGCAGTGCAAGAGACAGAATTAGCAATCAGCCCCAGCATTTT. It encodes CSARDRISNQPQHF.

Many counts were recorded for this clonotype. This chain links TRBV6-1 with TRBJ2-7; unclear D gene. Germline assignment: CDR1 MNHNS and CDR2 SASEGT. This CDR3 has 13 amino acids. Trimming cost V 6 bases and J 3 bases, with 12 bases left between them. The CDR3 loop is CASSPLLLYEQYF. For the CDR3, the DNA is TGTGCCAGCAGCCCTCTCCTACTCTACGAGCAGTACTTC.

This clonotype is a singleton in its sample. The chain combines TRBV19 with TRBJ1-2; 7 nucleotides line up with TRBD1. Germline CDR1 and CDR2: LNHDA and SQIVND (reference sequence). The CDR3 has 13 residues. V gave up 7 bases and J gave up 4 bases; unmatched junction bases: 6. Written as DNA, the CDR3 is TGTGCCAGTAAATGGGGACAGAGCTATGGCTACACCTTC. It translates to CASKWGQSYGYTF.

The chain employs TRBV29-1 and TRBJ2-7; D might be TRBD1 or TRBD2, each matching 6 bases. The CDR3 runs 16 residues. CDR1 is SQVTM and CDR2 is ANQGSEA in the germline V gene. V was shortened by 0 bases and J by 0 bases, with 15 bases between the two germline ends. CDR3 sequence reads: CSVEDGWGAPSYEQYF. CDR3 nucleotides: TGCAGCGTTGAAGATGGGTGGGGGGCTCCCTCCTACGAGCAGTACTTC.

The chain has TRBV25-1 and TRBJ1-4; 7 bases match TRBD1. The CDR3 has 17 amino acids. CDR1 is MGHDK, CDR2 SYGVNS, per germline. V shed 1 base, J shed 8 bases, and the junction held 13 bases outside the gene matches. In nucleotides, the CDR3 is TGTGCCAGCAGTGAATTGGGACAGCCTTCTCTCGACGAAAAACTGTTTTTT. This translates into CASSELGQPSLDEKLFF.

The CDR3 loop reads CASSQESRQTSGRARETQYF. CDR3 bases: TGCGCCAGCAGCCAAGAATCACGGCAGACTAGCGGGAGGGCCCGAGAGACCCAGTACTTC. J is TRBJ2-5 and V is TRBV4-1, with 14 bases aligning to TRBD2. From germline, CDR1 is MGHRA and CDR2 YSYEKL. The V segment lost 0 bases and the J segment 4 bases; nucleotides outside the gene matches: 13. CDR3 length: 20 amino acids.

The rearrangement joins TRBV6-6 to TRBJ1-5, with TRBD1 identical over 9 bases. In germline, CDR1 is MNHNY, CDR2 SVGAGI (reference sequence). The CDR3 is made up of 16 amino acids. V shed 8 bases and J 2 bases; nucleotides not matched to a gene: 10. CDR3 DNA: TGTGCCAGCGGGGGACAGGGAAAGGGAGGCAATCAGCCCCAGCATTTT. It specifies CASGGQGKGGNQPQHF.

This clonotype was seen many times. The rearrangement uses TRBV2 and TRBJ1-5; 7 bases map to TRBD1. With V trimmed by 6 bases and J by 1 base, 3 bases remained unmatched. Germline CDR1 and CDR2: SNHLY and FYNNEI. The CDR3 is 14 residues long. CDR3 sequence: CASSAGGSNQPQHF. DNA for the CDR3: TGTGCCAGCAGCGCAGGGGGAAGCAATCAGCCCCAGCATTTT.

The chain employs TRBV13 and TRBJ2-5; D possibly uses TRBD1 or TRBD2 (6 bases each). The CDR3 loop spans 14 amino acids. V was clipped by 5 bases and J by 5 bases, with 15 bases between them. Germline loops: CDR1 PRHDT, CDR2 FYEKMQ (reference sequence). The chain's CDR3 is CASSHGGRVETQYF. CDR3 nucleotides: TGTGCCAGCAGCCATGGGGGGCGCGTGGAGACCCAGTACTTC.

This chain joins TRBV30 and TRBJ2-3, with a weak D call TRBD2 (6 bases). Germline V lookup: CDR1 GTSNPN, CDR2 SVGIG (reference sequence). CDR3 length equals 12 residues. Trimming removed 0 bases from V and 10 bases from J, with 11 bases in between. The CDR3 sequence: CAWSVMGGAQYF. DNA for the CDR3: TGTGCCTGGAGTGTAATGGGGGGAGCGCAGTATTTT.

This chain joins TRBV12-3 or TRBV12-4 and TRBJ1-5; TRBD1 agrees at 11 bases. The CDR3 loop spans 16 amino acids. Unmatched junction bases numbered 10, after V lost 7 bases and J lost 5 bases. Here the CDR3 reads CASTIAGQGADQPQHF. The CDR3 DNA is TGTGCCAGCACCATTGCCGGACAGGGGGCCGATCAGCCCCAGCATTTT.

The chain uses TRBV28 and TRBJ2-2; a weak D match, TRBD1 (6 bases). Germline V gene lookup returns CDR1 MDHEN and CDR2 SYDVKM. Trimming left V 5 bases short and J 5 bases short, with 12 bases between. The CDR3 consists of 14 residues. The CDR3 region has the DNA TGTGCCAGCAGTCAAATACAGGGAACCGGGGAGCTGTTTTTT. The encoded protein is CASSQIQGTGELFF.

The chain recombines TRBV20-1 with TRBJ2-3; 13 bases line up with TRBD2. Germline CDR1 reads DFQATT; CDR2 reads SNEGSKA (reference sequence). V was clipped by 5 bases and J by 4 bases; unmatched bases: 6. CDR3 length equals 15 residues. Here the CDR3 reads CSALRTSGRSDTQYF. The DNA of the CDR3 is TGCAGTGCTCTCAGGACTAGCGGGAGATCAGATACGCAGTATTTT.

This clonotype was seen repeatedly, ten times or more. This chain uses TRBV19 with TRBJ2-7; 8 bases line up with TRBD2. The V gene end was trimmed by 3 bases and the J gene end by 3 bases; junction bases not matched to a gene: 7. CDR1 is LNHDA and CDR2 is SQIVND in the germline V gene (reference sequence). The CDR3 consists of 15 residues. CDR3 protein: CASSIPYGRGYEQYF. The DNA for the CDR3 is TGTGCCAGTAGTATCCCCTACGGGAGGGGCTACGAGCAGTACTTC.

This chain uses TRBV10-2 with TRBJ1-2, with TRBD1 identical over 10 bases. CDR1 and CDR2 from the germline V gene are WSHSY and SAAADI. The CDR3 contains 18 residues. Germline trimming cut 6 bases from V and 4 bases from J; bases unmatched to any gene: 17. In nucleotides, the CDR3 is TGCGCCAGCAGCCAAGATGGGGACAGGGGAGTCCTTCCCTATGGCTACACCTTC. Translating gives CASSQDGDRGVLPYGYTF.

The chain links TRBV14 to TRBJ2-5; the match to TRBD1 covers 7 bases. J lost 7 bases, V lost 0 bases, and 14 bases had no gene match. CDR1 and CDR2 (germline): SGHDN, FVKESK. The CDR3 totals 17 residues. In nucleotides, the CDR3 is TGTGCCAGCAGCCAAGAACAATGGGACAGCCCCAGGGGGACCCAGTACTTC. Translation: CASSQEQWDSPRGTQYF.

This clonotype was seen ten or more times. The chain's CDR3 is CASSLTAISNTGELFF. CDR3 DNA: TGTGCCAGCAGCTTAACAGCGATATCGAACACCGGGGAGCTGTTTTTT. The chain employs TRBV7-3 and TRBJ2-2; D call uncertain. This CDR3 spans 16 amino acids. Trimming took off 0 bases at V and 0 bases at J, with 8 bases between the two ends. The V gene's germline CDR1 is SGHTA and CDR2 FQGTGA.

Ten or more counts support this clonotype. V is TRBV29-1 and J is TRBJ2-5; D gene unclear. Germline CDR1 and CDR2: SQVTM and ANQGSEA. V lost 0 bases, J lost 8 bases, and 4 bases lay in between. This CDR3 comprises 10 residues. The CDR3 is CSVEEQTQYF. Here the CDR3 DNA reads TGCAGCGTTGAAGAACAAACCCAGTACTTC.

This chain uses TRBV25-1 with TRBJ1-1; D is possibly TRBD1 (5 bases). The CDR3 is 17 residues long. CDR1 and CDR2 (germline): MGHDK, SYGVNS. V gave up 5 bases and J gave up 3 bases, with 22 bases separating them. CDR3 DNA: TGTGCCAGCAGTAAATCCCAGGGAAATTATCGGGACACTGAAGCTTTCTTT. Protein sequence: CASSKSQGNYRDTEAFF.

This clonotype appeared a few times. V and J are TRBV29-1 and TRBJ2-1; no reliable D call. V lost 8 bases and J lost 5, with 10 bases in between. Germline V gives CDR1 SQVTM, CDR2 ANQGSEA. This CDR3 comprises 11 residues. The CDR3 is CSFNTDNEQFF. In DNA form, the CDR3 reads TGCAGCTTTAACACGGACAATGAGCAGTTCTTC.

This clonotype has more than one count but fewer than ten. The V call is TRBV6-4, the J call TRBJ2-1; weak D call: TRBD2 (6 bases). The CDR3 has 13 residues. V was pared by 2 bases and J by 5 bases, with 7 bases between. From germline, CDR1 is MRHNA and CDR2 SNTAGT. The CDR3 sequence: CASSDAGNNEQFF. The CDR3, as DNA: TGTGCCAGCAGTGACGCGGGGAACAATGAGCAGTTCTTC.

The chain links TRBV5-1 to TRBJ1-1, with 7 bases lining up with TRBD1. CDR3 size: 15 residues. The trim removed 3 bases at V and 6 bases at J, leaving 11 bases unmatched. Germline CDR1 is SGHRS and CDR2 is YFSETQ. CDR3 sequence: CASSSTGAREAEAFF. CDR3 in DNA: TGCGCCAGCAGCTCTACAGGGGCGCGGGAGGCTGAAGCTTTCTTT.

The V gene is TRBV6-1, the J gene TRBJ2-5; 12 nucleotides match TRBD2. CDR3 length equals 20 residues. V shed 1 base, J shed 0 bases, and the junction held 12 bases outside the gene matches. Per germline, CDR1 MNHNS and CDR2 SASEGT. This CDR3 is CASSEEPTSGSAGYQETQYF. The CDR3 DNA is TGTGCCAGCAGTGAAGAACCGACTAGCGGGAGCGCAGGGTACCAAGAGACCCAGTACTTC.

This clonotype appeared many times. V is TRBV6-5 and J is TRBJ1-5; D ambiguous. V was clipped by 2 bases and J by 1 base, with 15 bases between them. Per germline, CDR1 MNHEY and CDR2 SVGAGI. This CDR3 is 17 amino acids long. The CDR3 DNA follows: TGTGCCAGCAGTTACCTCCCCCTGTCTCGGAGCAATCAGCCCCAGCATTTT. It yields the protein CASSYLPLSRSNQPQHF.

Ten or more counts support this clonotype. The CDR3 reads CASSAGQGLQETQYF. The DNA for the CDR3 is TGTGCCAGTAGTGCCGGACAGGGGTTACAAGAGACCCAGTACTTC. The rearrangement links TRBV19 to TRBJ2-5; 9 bases match TRBD1. The germline V gene has CDR1 LNHDA and CDR2 SQIVND (reference sequence). The CDR3 consists of 15 residues. Trimming took 5 bases from V and 2 from J; bases not matched to a gene: 6.

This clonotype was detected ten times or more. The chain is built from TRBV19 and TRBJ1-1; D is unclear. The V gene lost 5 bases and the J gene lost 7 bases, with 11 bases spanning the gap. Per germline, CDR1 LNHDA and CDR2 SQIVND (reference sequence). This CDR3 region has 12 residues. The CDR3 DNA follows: TGTGCCAGTAGTTACGGGAACGGTGAAGCTTTCTTT. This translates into CASSYGNGEAFF. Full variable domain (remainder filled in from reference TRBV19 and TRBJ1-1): DGGITQSPKYLFRKEGQNVTLSCEQNLNHDAMYWYRQDPGQGLRLIYYSQIVNDFQKGDIAEGYSVSREKKESFPLTVTSAQKNPTAFYLCASSYGNGEAFFGQGTRLTVV.

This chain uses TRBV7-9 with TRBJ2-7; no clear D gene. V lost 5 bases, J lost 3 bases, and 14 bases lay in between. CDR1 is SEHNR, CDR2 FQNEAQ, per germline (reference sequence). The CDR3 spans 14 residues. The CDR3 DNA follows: TGTGCCAGCAGCCCCCGGGCGTTGCTCTACGAGCAGTACTTC. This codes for CASSPRALLYEQYF. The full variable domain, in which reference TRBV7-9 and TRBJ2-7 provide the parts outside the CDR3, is DTGVSQNPRHKITKRGQNVTFRCDPISEHNRLYWYRQTLGQGPEFLTYFQNEAQLEKSRLLSDRFSAERPKGSFSTLEIQRTEQGDSAMYLCASSPRALLYEQYFGPGTRLTVT.